The 5 T cell receptor beta chains below all came from one sample that was sequenced in a study of control samples from healthy donors and cancer patients. The data were produced by immunoSEQ multiplex PCR, yet TCRdb's version contains in-frame clones alone and is incomplete. The repertoire includes 90,000 to 150,000 clones, around 89% of them detected once, and around 3.3% sits in the top ten. The specimen sequenced was blood. These receptors were obtained from a man in his forties or fifties in good health.

V is TRBV5-1 and J is TRBJ1-1; a weak D match, TRBD1 (5 bases). Germline CDR1 is SGHRS and CDR2 is YFSETQ. Trimming removed 4 bases at V and 1 base at J, with 11 bases between. The CDR3 runs to 14 residues. CDR3 nucleotide sequence: TGCGCCAGCAGCCAAGACAGCCCGAACACTGAAGCTTTCTTT. It specifies CASSQDSPNTEAFF.

The J gene is TRBJ1-2, the V gene TRBV7-9, with TRBD1 matching 9 bases. There are 14 residues in the CDR3. J was trimmed by 6 bases and V by 4 bases; bases with no gene match: 6. Germline assignment: CDR1 SEHNR and CDR2 FQNEAQ (reference sequence). For the CDR3, the DNA is TGTGCCAGCAGCTCGCGGACAGGGGCACATGGCTACACCTTC. Its protein is CASSSRTGAHGYTF.

The rearrangement joins TRBV10-2 to TRBJ1-4; 10 bases are a match to TRBD1. Germline trimming cut 2 bases from V and 3 bases from J; bases unmatched to any gene: 3. CDR1 and CDR2 (germline): WSHSY, SAAADI. The CDR3 spans 16 residues. CDR3 nucleotides: TGCGCCAGCAGTGAGGACAGGGGGCCGGCTAATGAAAAACTGTTTTTT. Encoded protein: CASSEDRGPANEKLFF.

This chain joins TRBV20-1 and TRBJ1-5; the D is unclear. There are 12 residues in the CDR3. V lost 3 bases and J lost 5, with 8 bases in between. Per germline, CDR1 DFQATT and CDR2 SNEGSKA (reference sequence). This CDR3 is CSASMGDQPQHF. CDR3 DNA: TGCAGTGCTAGTATGGGAGATCAGCCCCAGCATTTT.

This sequence joins TRBV27 and TRBJ2-1, with 9 bases that match TRBD2. Germline CDR1 is MNHEY and CDR2 is SMNVEV (reference sequence). V was clipped by 4 bases and J by 4 bases; unmatched bases: 5. The CDR3 extends over 15 amino acids. Here the CDR3 reads CASSYSRGGYNEQFF. CDR3 bases: TGTGCCAGCAGTTACTCGCGGGGGGGGTACAATGAGCAGTTCTTC.